This T cell receptor beta chain was captured by sequencing in a study of cytomegalovirus exposure and HLA in healthy donors. Study-level results: Cytomegalovirus status was reportedly diagnosed by the classifier with high sensitivity and specificity. The authors listed roughly 150 TCR beta chains as cytomegalovirus-associated.

Germline V gene data show CDR1 as ENHRY and CDR2 as SYGVKD. There are 13 residues in the CDR3. V was cut by 8 bases and J by 5 bases, with 16 bases left in between. The study ran its PCR with 60 Vbeta and 13 Jbeta primers. Using immunoSEQ multiplex PCR, the repertoire was profiled, and TCRdb retains in-frame clones only, with some absent. The sample lists tens of thousands of clones, 65% to 85% occurring once. Concerning this clone: Antigen unknown.

The donors were healthy bone marrow donors. This sequence originates from a woman aged 25 to 39 in good health and CMV-seronegative. The sequenced sample consisted of PBMCs. V gene TRBV10-3 combines with J gene TRBJ2-7; possibly TRBD1 for D (6 bases). The DNA of the CDR3 is TGTGCCATCTCAGTCAGGGGCCTTAACGAGCAGTACTTC. Translating gives CAISVRGLNEQYF.